One sample yielded the 2 T cell receptor beta chains listed below, sequenced in a study of neurological immune-mediated disorders. TCRdb reprocessed the 5' RACE reads with MiXCR, giving one entry per CDR3 protein. There are about 120,000 distinct CDR3 sequences in the sample; about 3.2% occur only once, and 1% to 1.5% lies in the top ten. The sequenced sample was PBMCs. These receptors came from a woman aged 25 to 45 with multiple sclerosis.

This chain links TRBV20-1 with TRBJ1-1; tentatively, D is TRBD1 (5 bases). The V and J ends lost 2 bases and 0 bases respectively, with 7 bases between them. There are 13 residues in the CDR3. Germline V gene lookup returns CDR1 DFQATT and CDR2 SNEGSKA (reference sequence). The CDR3 protein is CSARRGLNTEAFF. CDR3 nucleotides: TGCAGTGCTAGACGGGGGTTGAACACTGAAGCTTTCTTT.

This clonotype was detected many times. The rearrangement joins TRBV12-3 or TRBV12-4 to TRBJ2-2, with 9 nucleotides matching TRBD2. The length of the CDR3 is 14 residues. V gave up 3 bases and J gave up 6 bases; unmatched junction bases: 2. For the CDR3, the DNA is TGTGCCAGCAGTTTGCGCGGGAGGGCCGGGGAGCTGTTTTTT. This gives the protein CASSLRGRAGELFF.